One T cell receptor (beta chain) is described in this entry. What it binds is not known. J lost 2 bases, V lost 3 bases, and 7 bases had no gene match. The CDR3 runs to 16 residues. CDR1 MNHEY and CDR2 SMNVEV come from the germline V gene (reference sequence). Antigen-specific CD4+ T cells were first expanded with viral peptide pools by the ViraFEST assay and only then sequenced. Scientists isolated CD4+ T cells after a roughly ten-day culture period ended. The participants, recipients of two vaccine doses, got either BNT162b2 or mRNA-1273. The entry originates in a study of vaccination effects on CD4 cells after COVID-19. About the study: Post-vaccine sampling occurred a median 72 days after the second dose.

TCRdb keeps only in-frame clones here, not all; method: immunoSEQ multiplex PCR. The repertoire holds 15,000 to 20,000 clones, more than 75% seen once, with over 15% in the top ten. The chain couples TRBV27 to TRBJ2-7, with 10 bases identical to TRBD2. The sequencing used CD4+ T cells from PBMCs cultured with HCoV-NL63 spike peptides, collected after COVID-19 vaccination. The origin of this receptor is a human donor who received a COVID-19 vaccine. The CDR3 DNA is TGTGCCAGCAGTTTCCGTAGCGGGAGGCCCCCCTACGAGCAGTACTTC. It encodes CASSFRSGRPPYEQYF.